This T cell receptor (beta chain) is from a study of T cells in Graves' hyperthyroidism and ophthalmopathy. Study overall: Peripheral blood collection took place at initial diagnosis, before any treatment.

At least 3 on the Clinical Activity Score was recorded for ophthalmopathy patients, who also had NOSPECS grade at least 4 and duration under 3 months. This CDR3 has 12 residues. Trimming cost V 0 bases and J 6 bases, with 6 bases left between them. Germline V gene data show CDR1 as DFQATT and CDR2 as SNEGSKA (reference sequence). This clonotype was counted only a few times. Researchers amplified the TCR beta CDR3 regions from RNA transcripts. The TCR CDR3 was amplified in a first-round RT-PCR using the HTBI primer set. TCRdb reprocessed the multiplex PCR reads via MiXCR and lists one record per CDR3 protein. The sample yields approximately 690,000 distinct CDR3 sequences, 13% to 15% seen once.

This chain links TRBV20-1 with TRBJ2-1; no reliable D call. The material sequenced was blood. This clonotype was sampled from a woman aged 45-59 years with Graves' ophthalmopathy. CDR3 amino acids: CSARDRFNEQFF. The CDR3 DNA reads as TGCAGTGCTAGAGATCGGTTCAATGAGCAGTTCTTC.